This TCR beta chain is drawn from a study of early T cells in non-severe SARS-CoV-2 infection. The CDR3 runs to 15 residues. CDR1 and CDR2 from the germline V gene are SQVTM and ANQGSEA. V was trimmed by 0 bases and J by 0 bases, leaving 10 bases between them. In the library, individual cDNA molecules carried attached unique molecular identifiers. TCRdb ran MiXCR on the 5' RACE reads and lists one entry per CDR3 protein. The sample yields some 49,000 distinct CDR3 sequences, approximately 12% seen once. Material: whole blood. The source is an adult who was a healthcare worker with PCR-confirmed SARS-CoV-2 infection or an uninfected control (not recorded which). This chain links TRBV29-1 with TRBJ2-3; D not resolved. CDR3 sequence: CSVEDRLESTDTQYF. The CDR3 coding sequence is TGCAGCGTTGAAGATCGATTAGAGAGCACAGATACGCAGTATTTT.